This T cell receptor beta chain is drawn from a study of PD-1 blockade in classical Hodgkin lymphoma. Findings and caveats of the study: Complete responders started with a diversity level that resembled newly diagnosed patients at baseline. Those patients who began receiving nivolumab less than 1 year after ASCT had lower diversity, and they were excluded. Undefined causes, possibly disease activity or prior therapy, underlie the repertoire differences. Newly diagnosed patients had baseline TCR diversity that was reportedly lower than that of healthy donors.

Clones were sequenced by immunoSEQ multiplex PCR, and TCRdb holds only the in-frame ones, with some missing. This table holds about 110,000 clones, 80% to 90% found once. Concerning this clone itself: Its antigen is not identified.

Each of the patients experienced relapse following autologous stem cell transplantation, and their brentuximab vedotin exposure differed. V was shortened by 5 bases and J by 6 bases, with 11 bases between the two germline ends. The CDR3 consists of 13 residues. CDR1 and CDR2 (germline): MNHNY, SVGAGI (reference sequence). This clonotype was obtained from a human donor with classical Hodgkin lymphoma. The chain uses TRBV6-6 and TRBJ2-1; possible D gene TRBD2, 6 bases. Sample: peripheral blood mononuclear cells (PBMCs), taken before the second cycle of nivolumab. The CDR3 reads CASSTDYLNEQFF. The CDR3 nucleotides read TGTGCCAGCAGTACGGACTACCTCAATGAGCAGTTCTTC.